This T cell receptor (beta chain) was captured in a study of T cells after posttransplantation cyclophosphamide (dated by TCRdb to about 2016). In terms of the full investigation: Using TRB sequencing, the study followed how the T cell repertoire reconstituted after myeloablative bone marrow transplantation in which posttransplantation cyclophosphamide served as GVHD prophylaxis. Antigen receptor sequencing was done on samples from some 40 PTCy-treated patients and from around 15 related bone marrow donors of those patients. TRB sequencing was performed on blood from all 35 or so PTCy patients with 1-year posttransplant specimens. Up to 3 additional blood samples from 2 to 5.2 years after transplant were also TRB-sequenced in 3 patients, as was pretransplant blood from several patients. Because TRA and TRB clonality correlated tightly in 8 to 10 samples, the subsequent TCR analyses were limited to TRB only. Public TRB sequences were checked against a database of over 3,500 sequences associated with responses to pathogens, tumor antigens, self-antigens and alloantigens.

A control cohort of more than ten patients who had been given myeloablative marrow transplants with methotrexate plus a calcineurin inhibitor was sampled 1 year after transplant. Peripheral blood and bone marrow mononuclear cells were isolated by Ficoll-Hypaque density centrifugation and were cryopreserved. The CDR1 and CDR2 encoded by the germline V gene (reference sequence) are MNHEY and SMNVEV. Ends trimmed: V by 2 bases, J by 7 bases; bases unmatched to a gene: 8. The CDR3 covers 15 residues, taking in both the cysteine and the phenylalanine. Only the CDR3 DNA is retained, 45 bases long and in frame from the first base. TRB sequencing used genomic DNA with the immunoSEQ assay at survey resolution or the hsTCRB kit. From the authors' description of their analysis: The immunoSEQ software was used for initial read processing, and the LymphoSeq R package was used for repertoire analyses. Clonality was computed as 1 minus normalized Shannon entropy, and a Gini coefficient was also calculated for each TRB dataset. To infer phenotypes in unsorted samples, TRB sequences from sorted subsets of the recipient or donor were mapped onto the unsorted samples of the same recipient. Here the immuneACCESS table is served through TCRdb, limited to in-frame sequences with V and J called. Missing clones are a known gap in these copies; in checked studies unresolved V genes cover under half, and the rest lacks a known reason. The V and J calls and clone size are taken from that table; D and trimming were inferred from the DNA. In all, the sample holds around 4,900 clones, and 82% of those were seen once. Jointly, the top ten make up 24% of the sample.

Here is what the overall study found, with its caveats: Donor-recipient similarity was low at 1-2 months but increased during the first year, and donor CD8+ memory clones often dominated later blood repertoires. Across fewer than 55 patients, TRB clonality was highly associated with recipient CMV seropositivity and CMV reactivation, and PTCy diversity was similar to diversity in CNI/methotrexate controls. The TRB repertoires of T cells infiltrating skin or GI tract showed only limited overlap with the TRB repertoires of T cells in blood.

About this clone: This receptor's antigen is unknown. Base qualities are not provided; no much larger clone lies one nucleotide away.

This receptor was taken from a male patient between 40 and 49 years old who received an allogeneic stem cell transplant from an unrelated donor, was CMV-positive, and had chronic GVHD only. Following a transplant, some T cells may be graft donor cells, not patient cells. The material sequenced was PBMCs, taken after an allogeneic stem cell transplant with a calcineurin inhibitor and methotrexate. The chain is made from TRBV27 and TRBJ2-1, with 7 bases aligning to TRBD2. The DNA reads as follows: TGTGCCAGCAGTTTAAACCTAGCGGCAATGAATGAGCAGTTCTTC. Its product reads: CASSLNLAAMNEQFF.